The 11 T cell receptor beta chains given below trace back to one sample, sequenced in a study of Ad26.COV2.S vaccination and SARS-CoV-2 variants. TCRdb's copy holds only in-frame clones and misses some; the assay was immunoSEQ multiplex PCR. The sample holds some 300,000 clones, roughly 80% seen once. This sample's treatment: roughly 20 received Ad26.COV2.S at low or high dose, single or two shots; 5 received placebo; per-sample allocation not given. The samples were gathered on day 63 after the first injection of vaccine or placebo. This specimen was peripheral blood, taken in a trial of Ad26.COV2.S vaccine versus placebo. The source of these receptors is a person between 18 and 65 years old who received the Ad26.COV2.S COVID-19 vaccine or a placebo.

The rearrangement links TRBV11-3 to TRBJ1-1; no definite D call. The V gene's germline CDR1 is SGHNT and CDR2 YENEEA. This CDR3 has 14 residues. V lost 5 bases and J 2 bases, leaving 12 bases between the germline ends. In DNA form, the CDR3 reads TGTGCCAGCAGCGTCAGCACAGTAAACACTGAAGCTTTCTTT. Translated: CASSVSTVNTEAFF.

The rearrangement uses TRBV5-5 and TRBJ1-2; TRBD1 is a possible D gene (6 bases). The CDR3 loop spans 16 amino acids. V lost 4 bases, J lost 4 bases, and 20 bases lay in between. The V gene's germline CDR1 is SGHKS and CDR2 YYEKEE (reference sequence). The chain's CDR3 is CASSDVRRGGGYGYTF. In DNA form, the CDR3 reads TGTGCCAGCAGCGACGTTCGCAGGGGAGGGGGCTATGGCTACACCTTC. The full variable domain, its missing parts supplied by reference TRBV5-5 and TRBJ1-2, is DAGVTQSPTHLIKTRGQQVTLRCSPISGHKSVSWYQQVLGQGPQFIFQYYEKEERGRGNFPDRFSARQFPNYSSELNVNALLLGDSALYLCASSDVRRGGGYGYTFGSGTRLTVV.

This clone has a handful of counts. The chain employs TRBV28 and TRBJ1-2; possible D gene TRBD1, 6 bases. This CDR3 spans 14 amino acids. V dropped 6 bases and J dropped 8 bases, with 19 bases sitting between them. Germline-derived CDR1 and CDR2 are MDHEN and SYDVKM. CDR3 region: CASSLGLWGGGYTF. CDR3 coding DNA: TGTGCCAGCAGCCTAGGTTTATGGGGGGGCGGCTACACCTTC.

On this clone: It may be a read error: a sequence one base away is much more abundant. The chain uses TRBV9 and TRBJ1-2, with 7 bases fitting TRBD1. The CDR3 runs to 13 residues. Germline assignment: CDR1 SGDLS and CDR2 YYNGEE. Unmatched junction bases numbered 1, after V lost 3 bases and J lost 2 bases. CDR3 bases: TGTGCCAGCAGCGCGACAGGGAACTATGGCTACACCTTC. Translated: CASSATGNYGYTF. The variable domain in full, completed from reference TRBV9 and TRBJ1-2, reads DSGVTQTPKHLITATGQRVTLRCSPRSGDLSVYWYQQSLDQGLQFLIQYYNGEERAKGNILERFSAQQFPDLHSELNLSSLELGDSALYFCASSATGNYGYTFGSGTRLTVV.

The chain carries TRBV6-5 and TRBJ1-1; D is perhaps TRBD1 (5 bases). The CDR3 runs 13 residues. V was cut by 6 bases and J by 3 bases, with 11 bases left in between. Germline CDR1 reads MNHEY; CDR2 reads SVGAGI. DNA of the CDR3: TGTGCCAGCAGCCGCCAGGGCGACACTGAAGCTTTCTTT. This gives the protein CASSRQGDTEAFF.

V is TRBV12-3 or TRBV12-4 and J is TRBJ2-7; 7 bases match TRBD1. V trimming: 6 bases; J trimming: 5 bases; junction bases outside the gene matches: 7. This CDR3 spans 13 amino acids. CDR3 bases: TGTGCCAGCAGCCCGACAGGGAAAGACGAGCAGTACTTC. Translating gives CASSPTGKDEQYF.

The chain joins TRBV5-4 to TRBJ2-3, with TRBD2 matching over 11 bases. The CDR3 runs to 15 residues. Germline V CDR1 and CDR2: SGHNT, YYREEE (reference sequence). Trimming removed 4 bases from V and 6 bases from J; junction bases left unmatched: 7. The CDR3 is CASSNSGGAGDTQYF. The DNA for the CDR3 is TGTGCCAGCAGCAATAGCGGGGGGGCCGGGGATACGCAGTATTTT.

The chain carries TRBV5-4 and TRBJ2-2; TRBD1 agrees at 11 bases. Germline trimming cut 4 bases from V and 1 base from J; bases unmatched to any gene: 6. The germline V gene encodes CDR1 SGHNT and CDR2 YYREEE (reference sequence). The CDR3 covers 17 residues. The DNA of the CDR3 is TGTGCCAGCAGCCCCGGGACAGGGGGTGGGAACACCGGGGAGCTGTTTTTT. This codes for CASSPGTGGGNTGELFF. Full variable domain (outside the CDR3, taken from reference TRBV5-4 and TRBJ2-2): ETGVTQSPTHLIKTRGQQVTLRCSSQSGHNTVSWYQQALGQGPQFIFQYYREEENGRGNFPPRFSGLQFPNYSSELNVNALELDDSALYLCASSPGTGGGNTGELFFGEGSRLTVL.

The chain carries TRBV11-2 and TRBJ1-1; D is unresolved. The CDR3 sequence is 16 residues long. In germline, CDR1 is SGHAT, CDR2 FQNNGV. V lost 0 bases, J lost 5 bases, and 16 bases lay in between. The CDR3 is CASSLDFGERRTEAFF. Here the CDR3 DNA reads TGTGCCAGCAGCTTAGATTTCGGAGAGCGTAGGACTGAAGCTTTCTTT.

This clone was counted only a few times. The chain couples TRBV2 to TRBJ2-2; D is possibly TRBD2 (6 bases). V shed 5 bases and J shed 4 bases, with 14 bases lying between them. The CDR3 sequence is 15 residues long. Germline assignment: CDR1 SNHLY and CDR2 FYNNEI. This chain's CDR3 is CASSPLAELTGELFF. For the CDR3, the DNA is TGTGCCAGCAGTCCATTAGCGGAGCTCACCGGGGAGCTGTTTTTT.

The rearrangement links TRBV5-4 to TRBJ2-5; 7 bases are shared with TRBD1. This CDR3 has 15 residues. V lost 4 bases to trimming and J lost 4 bases; unmatched junction nucleotides: 10. Germline CDR1 SGHNT, CDR2 YYREEE (reference sequence). The CDR3 nucleotides read TGTGCCAGCAGCCTGTCCGTCGCAGGGGGAGAGACCCAGTACTTC. It is translated as CASSLSVAGGETQYF.